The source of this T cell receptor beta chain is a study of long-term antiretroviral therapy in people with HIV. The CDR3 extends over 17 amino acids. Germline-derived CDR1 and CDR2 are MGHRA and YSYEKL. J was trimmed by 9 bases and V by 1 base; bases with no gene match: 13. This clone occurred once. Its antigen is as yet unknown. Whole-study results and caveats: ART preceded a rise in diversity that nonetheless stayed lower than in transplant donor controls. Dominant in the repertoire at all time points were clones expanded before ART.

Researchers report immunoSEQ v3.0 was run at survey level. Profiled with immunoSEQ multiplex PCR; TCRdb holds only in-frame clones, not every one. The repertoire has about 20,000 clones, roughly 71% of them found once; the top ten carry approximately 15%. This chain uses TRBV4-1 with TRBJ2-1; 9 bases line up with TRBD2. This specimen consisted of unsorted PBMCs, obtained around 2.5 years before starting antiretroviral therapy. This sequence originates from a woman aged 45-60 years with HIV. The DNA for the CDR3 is TGCGCCAGCAGCCAAGGGGAGGGCGGGGGGGCCCGCAGTGAGCAGTTCTTC. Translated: CASSQGEGGGARSEQFF.